This T cell receptor beta chain was identified during a study of human T cells and chemical hapten exposure. About the research overall: In the sensitization step, 2% DPC was placed on about 2 cm by about 2 cm of upper inner arm skin.

The germline V gene encodes CDR1 SEHNR and CDR2 FQNEAQ (reference sequence). Trimming removed 7 bases from V and 4 bases from J; junction bases left unmatched: 14. The CDR3 is made up of 16 amino acids. Study conclusions and caveats: Among TCRs, those above 1 in 1000 frequency were unaffected by DPC sensitization.

Library construction involved attaching unique molecular identifiers to individual cDNA molecules, which allowed quantitative, reproducible TCR counting. TCRdb analysed the RACE reads with MiXCR anew, one entry per CDR3 protein. The profile covers about 270,000 distinct CDR3 sequences, with just under 8% appearing a single time and 1.2% taken by the ten largest. To note about this clonotype: Its target is unknown.

Time point indicated: pre-sensitization, week 0. Described treatment: therapeutic diphenylcyclopropenone sensitization with weekly scalp DPC. Researchers extracted total RNA from unfractionated whole blood. The clonotype comes from a man between 18 and 35 years old with alopecia areata. Some clones in this sample may be carry-over from other donors' samples. The rearrangement uses TRBV7-9 and TRBJ2-3, with 7 bases that match TRBD2. This material consisted of whole blood, taken in connection with sensitization to the hapten diphenylcyclopropenone (DPC). The CDR3 sequence is CASTLGKAGLADTQYF. The CDR3 DNA sequence: TGTGCCAGCACCCTAGGAAAAGCGGGACTGGCAGATACGCAGTATTTT. The entire variable domain, with the rest obtained from reference TRBV7-9 and TRBJ2-3, is as follows: DTGVSQNPRHKITKRGQNVTFRCDPISEHNRLYWYRQTLGQGPEFLTYFQNEAQLEKSRLLSDRFSAERPKGSFSTLEIQRTEQGDSAMYLCASTLGKAGLADTQYFGPGTRLTVL.